This entry is about one T cell receptor (beta chain). Its target is unknown. The data were obtained in a study of cytomegalovirus exposure and HLA in healthy donors. Broader study findings: Associated with cytomegalovirus, according to the listing, were 150 to 200 TCR beta chains.

The PCR ran on 60 Vbeta and 13 Jbeta primers. Clones were sequenced by immunoSEQ multiplex PCR, and TCRdb holds only the in-frame ones, with some missing. The sample contains about 150,000 clones, roughly 79% of which appear only once. Germline-derived CDR1 and CDR2 are SGDLS and YYNGEE. The CDR3 covers 14 residues. V dropped 0 bases and J dropped 8 bases, with 14 bases sitting between them. The TCR comes from a man aged 18 to 29 in good health and CMV-seronegative. This chain links TRBV9 with TRBJ1-2, with D possibly matching TRBD1 (5 bases). The sample consisted of PBMCs. The CDR3 is CASSVEDPRGGYTF. CDR3 sequence (DNA): TGTGCCAGCAGCGTAGAAGATCCTAGGGGCGGCTACACCTTC.